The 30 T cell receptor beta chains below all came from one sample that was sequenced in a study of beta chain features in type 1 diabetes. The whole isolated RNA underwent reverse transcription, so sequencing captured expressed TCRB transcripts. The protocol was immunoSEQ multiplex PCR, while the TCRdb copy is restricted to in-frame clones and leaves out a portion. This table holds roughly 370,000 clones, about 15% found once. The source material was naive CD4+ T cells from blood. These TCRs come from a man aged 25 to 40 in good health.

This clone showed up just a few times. The CDR3 here is CASSGLGGGVYEQYF. CDR3 nucleotide sequence: TGTGCCAGCAGTGGGCTTGGCGGGGGAGTTTACGAGCAGTACTTC. The chain uses TRBV2 and TRBJ2-7, with TRBD2 identical over 7 bases. Germline assignment: CDR1 SNHLY and CDR2 FYNNEI. The CDR3 totals 15 residues. V dropped 4 bases and J dropped 4; count of bases not matched to a gene: 10.

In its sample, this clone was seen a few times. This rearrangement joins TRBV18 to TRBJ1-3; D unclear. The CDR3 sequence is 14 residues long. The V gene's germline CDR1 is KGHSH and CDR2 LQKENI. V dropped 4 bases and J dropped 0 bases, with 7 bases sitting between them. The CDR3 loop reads CASSRGNSGNTIYF. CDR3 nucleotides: TGTGCCAGCTCACGAGGGAACTCTGGAAACACCATATATTTT.

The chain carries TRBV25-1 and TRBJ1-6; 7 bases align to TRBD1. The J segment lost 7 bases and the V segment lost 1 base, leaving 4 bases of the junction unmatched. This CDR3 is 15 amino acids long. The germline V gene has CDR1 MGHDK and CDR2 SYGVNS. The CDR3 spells CASSESVRGNSPLHF. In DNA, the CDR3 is TGTGCCAGCAGTGAATCCGTCAGGGGGAATTCACCCCTCCACTTT.

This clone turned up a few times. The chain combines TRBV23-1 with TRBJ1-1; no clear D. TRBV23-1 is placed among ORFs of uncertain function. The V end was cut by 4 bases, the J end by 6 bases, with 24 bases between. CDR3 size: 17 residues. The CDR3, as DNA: TGCGCCAGCAGTCCCCGAGAGAGCACCGCAGAAGGCGCTGAAGCTTTCTTT. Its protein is CASSPRESTAEGAEAFF.

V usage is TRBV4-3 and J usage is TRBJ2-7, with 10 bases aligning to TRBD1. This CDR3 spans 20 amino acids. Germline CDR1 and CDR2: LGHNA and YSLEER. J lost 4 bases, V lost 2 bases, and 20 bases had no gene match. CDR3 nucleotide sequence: TGCGCCAGCAGCCAACCAGCGGGGGACAGGGGCCCGAAGGGTTCATACGAGCAGTACGTC. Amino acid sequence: CASSQPAGDRGPKGSYEQYV.

CDR3 DNA: TGTGCCAGCAGCCAAGCCCTAGCGGGAGTAACCGGGGAGCTGTTTTTT. This translates into CASSQALAGVTGELFF. The rearrangement links TRBV4-2 to TRBJ2-2, with TRBD2 matching 10 bases. J was trimmed by 5 bases and V by 1 base; bases with no gene match: 4. The CDR3 sequence is 16 residues long. Germline V gene data show CDR1 as LGHNA and CDR2 as YNFKEQ.

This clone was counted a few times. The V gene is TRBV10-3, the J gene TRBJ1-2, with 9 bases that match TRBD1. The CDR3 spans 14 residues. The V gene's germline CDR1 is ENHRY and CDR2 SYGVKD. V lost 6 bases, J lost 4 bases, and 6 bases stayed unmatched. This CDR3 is CAISGQGIGYGYTF. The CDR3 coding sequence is TGTGCCATCAGCGGACAGGGGATCGGCTATGGCTACACCTTC.

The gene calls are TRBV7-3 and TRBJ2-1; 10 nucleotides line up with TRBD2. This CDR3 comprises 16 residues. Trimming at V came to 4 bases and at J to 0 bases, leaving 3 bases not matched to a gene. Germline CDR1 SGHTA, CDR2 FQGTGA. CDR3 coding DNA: TGTGCCAGCAGCTCGTCTAGCGGGAGCTCCTACAATGAGCAGTTCTTC. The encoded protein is CASSSSSGSSYNEQFF.

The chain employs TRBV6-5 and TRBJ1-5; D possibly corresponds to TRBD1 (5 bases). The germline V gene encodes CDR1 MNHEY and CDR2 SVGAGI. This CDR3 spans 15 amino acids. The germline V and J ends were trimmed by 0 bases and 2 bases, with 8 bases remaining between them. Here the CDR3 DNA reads TGTGCCAGCAGTTACTCGGGGGTTGGCAATCAGCCCCAGCATTTT. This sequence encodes CASSYSGVGNQPQHF.

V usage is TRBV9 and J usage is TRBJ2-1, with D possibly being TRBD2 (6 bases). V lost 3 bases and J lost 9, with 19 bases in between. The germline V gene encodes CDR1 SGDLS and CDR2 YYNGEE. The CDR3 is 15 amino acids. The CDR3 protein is CASSEGTQTSSEQFF. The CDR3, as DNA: TGTGCCAGCAGCGAGGGCACTCAGACTAGTAGTGAGCAGTTCTTC.

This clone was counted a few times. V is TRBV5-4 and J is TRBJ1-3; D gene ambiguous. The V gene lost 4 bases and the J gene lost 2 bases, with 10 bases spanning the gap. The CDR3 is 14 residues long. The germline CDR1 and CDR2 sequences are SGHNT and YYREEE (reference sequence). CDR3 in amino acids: CASSGQSTGNTIYF. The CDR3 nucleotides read TGTGCCAGCAGCGGGCAGTCCACTGGAAACACCATATATTTT.

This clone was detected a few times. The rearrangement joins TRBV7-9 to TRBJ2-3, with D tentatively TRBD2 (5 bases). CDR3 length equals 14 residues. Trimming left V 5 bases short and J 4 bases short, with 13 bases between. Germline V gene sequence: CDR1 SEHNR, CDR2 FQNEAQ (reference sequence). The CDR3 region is CASSTRVSPDTQYF. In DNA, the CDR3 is TGTGCCAGCAGCACTAGGGTATCTCCAGATACGCAGTATTTT.

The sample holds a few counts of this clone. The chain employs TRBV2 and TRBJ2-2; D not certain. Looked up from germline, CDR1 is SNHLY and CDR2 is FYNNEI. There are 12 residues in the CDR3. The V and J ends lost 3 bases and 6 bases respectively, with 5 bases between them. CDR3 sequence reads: CASSDYAGELFF. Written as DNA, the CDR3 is TGTGCCAGCAGTGACTACGCCGGGGAGCTGTTTTTT.

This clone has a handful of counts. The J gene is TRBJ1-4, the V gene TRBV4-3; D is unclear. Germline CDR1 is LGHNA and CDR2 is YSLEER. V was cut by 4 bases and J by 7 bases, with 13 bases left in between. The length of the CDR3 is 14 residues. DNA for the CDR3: TGCGCCAGCAGCCCGGACGGCTATTCTGAAAAACTGTTTTTT. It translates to CASSPDGYSEKLFF.

The CDR3 loop reads CASRPPGANVLTF. CDR3 coding DNA: TGTGCCAGCAGACCTCCTGGGGCCAACGTCCTGACTTTC. V gene TRBV25-1 combines with J gene TRBJ2-6; D call uncertain. The V end was cut by 6 bases, the J end by 2 bases, with 5 bases between. The germline V gene encodes CDR1 MGHDK and CDR2 SYGVNS. This CDR3 region has 13 residues.

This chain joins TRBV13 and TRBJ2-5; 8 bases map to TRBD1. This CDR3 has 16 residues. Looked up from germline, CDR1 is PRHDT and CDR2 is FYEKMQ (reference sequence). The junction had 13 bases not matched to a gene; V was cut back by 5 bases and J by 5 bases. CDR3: CASSPKQGALVETQYF. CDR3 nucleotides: TGTGCCAGCAGCCCTAAGCAGGGGGCGTTAGTGGAGACCCAGTACTTC.

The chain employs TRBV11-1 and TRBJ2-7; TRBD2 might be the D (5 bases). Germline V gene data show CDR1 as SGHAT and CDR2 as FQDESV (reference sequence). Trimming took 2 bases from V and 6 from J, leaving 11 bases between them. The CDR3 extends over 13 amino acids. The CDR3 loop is CASSLLGRAEQYV. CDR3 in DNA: TGTGCCAGCAGCTTACTGGGGAGAGCCGAGCAGTACGTC.

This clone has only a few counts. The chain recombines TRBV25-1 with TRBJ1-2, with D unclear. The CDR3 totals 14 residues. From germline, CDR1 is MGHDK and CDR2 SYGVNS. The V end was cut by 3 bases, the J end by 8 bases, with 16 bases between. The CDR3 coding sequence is TGTGCCAGCAGTGAGGCGGCGGTAACTGGGGGCTACACCTTC. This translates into CASSEAAVTGGYTF.

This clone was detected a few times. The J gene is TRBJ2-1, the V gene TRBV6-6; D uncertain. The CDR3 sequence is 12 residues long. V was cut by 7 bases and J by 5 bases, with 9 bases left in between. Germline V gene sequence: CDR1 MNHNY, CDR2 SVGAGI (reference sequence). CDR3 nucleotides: TGTGCCAGCAAAGGATTTGACAATGAGCAGTTCTTC. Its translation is CASKGFDNEQFF.

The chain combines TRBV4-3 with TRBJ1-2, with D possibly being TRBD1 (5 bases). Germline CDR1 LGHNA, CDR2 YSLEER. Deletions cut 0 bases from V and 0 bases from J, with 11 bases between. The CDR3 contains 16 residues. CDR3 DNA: TGCGCCAGCAGCCAAGACCCAGGGCATGCTAACTATGGCTACACCTTC. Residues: CASSQDPGHANYGYTF.

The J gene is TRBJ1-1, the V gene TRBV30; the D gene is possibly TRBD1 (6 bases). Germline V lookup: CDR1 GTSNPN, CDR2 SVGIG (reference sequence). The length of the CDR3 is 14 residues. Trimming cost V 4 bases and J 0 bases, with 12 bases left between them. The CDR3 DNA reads TGTGCCTGGACAGGGGCCCTTCTGAACACTGAAGCTTTCTTT. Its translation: CAWTGALLNTEAFF.

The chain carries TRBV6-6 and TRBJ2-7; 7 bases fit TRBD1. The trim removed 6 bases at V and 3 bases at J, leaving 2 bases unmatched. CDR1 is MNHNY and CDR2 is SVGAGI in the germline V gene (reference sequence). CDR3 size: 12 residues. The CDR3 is CASSRQGYEQYF. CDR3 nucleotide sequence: TGTGCCAGCAGCCGACAGGGCTACGAGCAGTACTTC.

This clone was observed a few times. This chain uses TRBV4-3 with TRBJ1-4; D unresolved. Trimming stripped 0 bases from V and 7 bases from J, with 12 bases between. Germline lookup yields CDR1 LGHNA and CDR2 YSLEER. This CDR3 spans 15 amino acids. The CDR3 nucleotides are TGCGCCAGCAGCCAAGATTCGTGGAAGGGTGAAAAACTGTTTTTT. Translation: CASSQDSWKGEKLFF.

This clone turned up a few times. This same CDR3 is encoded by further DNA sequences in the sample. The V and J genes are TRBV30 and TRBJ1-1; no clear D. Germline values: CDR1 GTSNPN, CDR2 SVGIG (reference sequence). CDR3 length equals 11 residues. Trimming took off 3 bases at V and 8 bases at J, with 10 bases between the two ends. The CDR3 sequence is CAWSLAREAFF. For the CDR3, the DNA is TGTGCCTGGAGCCTTGCGCGGGAAGCTTTCTTT.

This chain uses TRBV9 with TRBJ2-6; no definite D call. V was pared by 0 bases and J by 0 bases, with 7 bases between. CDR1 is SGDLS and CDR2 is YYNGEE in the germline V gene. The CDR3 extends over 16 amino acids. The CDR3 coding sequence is TGTGCCAGCAGCGTAGGGGAACCCTCTGGGGCCAACGTCCTGACTTTC. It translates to CASSVGEPSGANVLTF. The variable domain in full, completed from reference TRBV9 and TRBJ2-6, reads DSGVTQTPKHLITATGQRVTLRCSPRSGDLSVYWYQQSLDQGLQFLIQYYNGEERAKGNILERFSAQQFPDLHSELNLSSLELGDSALYFCASSVGEPSGANVLTFGAGSRLTVL.

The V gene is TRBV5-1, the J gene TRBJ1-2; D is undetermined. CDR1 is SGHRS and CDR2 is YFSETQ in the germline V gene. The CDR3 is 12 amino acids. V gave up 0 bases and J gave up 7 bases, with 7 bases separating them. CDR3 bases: TGCGCCAGCAGCTTGGATCTGGGTGGCTACACCTTC. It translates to CASSLDLGGYTF.

The CDR3, as DNA: TGTGCCAGCAGCTTTACTAGCGGGGAGGGAGAGACCCAGTACTTC. It codes for CASSFTSGEGETQYF. This chain uses TRBV5-4 with TRBJ2-5; 10 nucleotides line up with TRBD2. Germline assignment: CDR1 SGHNT and CDR2 YYREEE (reference sequence). This CDR3 has 15 amino acids. The trim removed 2 bases at V and 4 bases at J, leaving 5 bases unmatched.

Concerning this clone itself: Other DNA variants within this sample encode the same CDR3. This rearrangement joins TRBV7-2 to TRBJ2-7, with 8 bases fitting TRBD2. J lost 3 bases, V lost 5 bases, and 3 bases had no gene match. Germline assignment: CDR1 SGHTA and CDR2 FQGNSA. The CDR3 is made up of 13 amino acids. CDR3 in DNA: TGTGCCAGCAGCCTCAGCGGGAGCTACGAGCAGTACGTC. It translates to CASSLSGSYEQYV.

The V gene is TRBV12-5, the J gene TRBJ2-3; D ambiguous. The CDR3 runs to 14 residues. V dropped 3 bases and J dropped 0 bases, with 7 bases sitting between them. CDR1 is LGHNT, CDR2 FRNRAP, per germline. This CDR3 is CASGFGWSTDTQYF. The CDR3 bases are TGTGCTAGTGGTTTTGGGTGGAGCACAGATACGCAGTATTTT.

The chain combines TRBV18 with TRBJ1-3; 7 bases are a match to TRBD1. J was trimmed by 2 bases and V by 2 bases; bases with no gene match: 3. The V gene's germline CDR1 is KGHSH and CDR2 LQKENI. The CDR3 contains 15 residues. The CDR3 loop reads CASSPIQGAGNTIYF. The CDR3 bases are TGTGCCAGCTCACCAATCCAGGGGGCTGGAAACACCATATATTTT.